This T cell receptor (beta chain) came from a study of regulatory T cells in long-lasting Graves disease. Germline V gene data show CDR1 as DFQATT and CDR2 as SNEGSKA (reference sequence). V was trimmed by 1 base and J by 0 bases, leaving 13 bases between them. The CDR3 covers 15 residues. In its sample, this clonotype was seen many times. No antigen is known for it. Broader study findings: Gene preferences differed: TRBV28, TRBJ1-2, TRBJ2-5 in persistent cases. The small sample size may have reduced accuracy.

Arm-PCR of CDR3 regions and iRepertoire HTBI primers were used to build TCR beta libraries. MiXCR was run by TCRdb on the multiplex PCR reads, yielding one entry per CDR3 protein. In the table there are about 460,000 distinct CDR3 sequences, 12% to 15% of which are singletons. Time point specified: newly diagnosed GD, antithyroid drugs for less than 3 months. After RNA was extracted from PBMCs, the TCR library was made from it. American Thyroid Association guidelines defined Graves' disease diagnosis. This sample was shared with a second study, whose subject was T cells in Graves' hyperthyroidism and ophthalmopathy.

The clonotype originates from a woman between 45 and 60 years old with Graves disease. The material was peripheral blood mononuclear cells (PBMCs), obtained at new diagnosis, from a patient treated with antithyroid drugs. This chain uses TRBV20-1 with TRBJ2-7, with unresolved D. The CDR3 DNA follows: TGCAGTGCTAGAGGCTTGAGCCGCGACTCCTACGAGCAGTACTTC. As protein: CSARGLSRDSYEQYF.